The T cell receptor beta chain under discussion was sequenced for a study of blood T cell repertoires in COVID-19. V gave up 1 base and J gave up 6 bases, with 19 bases separating them. The CDR3 covers 17 residues. Per the germline V gene, CDR1 is SGHAT and CDR2 is FQNNGV. As processed by the authors: For nucleated cells, counts were estimated from reference gene primer amplification. Generated by immunoSEQ multiplex PCR, the TCRdb table keeps only in-frame clones and is missing some. V, J and clone size were drawn from that table, and D and trimming were deduced from the DNA. This table holds more than 150,000 clones, 87% found once. Participants were aged about 18 to 90 years, lived in 24 US areas, and enrolled virtually. Allocation to cohorts depended on clinical history reported by the participants. Cohort 3 recovered donors had two negative PCRs, clearance, or symptom resolution.

The chain recombines TRBV11-2 with TRBJ1-5; TRBD1 is a possible D gene (5 bases). The source of this sequence is a woman aged 30 to 39 who had recovered from COVID-19. The sample was PBMCs or T cells enriched from blood (not recorded which). CDR3 coding DNA: TGTGCCAGCAGCTTAGGGGTCGGGCAGGGAAGGAGTCAGCCCCAGCATTTT. Translating it yields CASSLGVGQGRSQPQHF.